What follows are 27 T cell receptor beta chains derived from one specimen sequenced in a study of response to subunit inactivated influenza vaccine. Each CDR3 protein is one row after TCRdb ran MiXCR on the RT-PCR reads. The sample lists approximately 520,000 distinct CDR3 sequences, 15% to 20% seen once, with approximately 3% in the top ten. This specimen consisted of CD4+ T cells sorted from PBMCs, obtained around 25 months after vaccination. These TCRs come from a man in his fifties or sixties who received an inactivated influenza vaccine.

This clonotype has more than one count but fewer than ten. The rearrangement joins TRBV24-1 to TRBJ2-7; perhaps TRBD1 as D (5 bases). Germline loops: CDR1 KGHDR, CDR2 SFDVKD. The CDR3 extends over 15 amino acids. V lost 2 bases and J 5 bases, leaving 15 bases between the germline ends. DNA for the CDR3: TGTGCCACCAGTGATTATGGGCAGGGAATCAACGAGCAGTACTTC. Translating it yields CATSDYGQGINEQYF.

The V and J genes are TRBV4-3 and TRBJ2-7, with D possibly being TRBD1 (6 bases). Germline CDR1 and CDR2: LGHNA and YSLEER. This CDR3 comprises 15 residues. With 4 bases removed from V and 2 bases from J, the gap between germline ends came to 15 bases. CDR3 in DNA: TGCGCCAGCAGCCGGTCACAGGGAAGAGCCTACGAGCAGTACTTC. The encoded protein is CASSRSQGRAYEQYF.

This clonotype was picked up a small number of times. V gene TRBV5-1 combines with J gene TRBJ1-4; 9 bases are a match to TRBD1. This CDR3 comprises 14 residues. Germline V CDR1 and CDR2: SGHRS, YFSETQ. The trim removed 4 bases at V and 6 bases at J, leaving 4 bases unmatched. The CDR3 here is CASSKGQGDEKLFF. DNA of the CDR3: TGCGCCAGCAGCAAGGGACAGGGAGATGAAAAACTGTTTTTT.

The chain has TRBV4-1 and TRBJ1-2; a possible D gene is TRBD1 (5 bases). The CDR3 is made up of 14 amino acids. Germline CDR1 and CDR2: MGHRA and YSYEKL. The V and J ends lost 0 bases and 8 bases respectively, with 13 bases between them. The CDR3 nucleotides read TGCGCCAGCAGCCAAGATCAGGGCTGGGAGGGCTACACCTTC. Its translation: CASSQDQGWEGYTF.

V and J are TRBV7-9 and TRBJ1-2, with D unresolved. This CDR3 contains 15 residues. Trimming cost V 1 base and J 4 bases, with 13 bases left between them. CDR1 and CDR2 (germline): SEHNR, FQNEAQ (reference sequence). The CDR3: CASSLGTPSLYGYTF. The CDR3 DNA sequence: TGTGCCAGCAGCTTAGGGACGCCCTCTCTCTATGGCTACACCTTC.

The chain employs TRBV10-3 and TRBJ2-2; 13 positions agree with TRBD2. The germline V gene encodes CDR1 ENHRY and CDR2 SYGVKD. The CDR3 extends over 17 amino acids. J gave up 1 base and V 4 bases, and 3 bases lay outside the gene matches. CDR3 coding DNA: TGTGCCATCAGTGGTACTAGCGGGAGGGTGAACACCGGGGAGCTGTTTTTT. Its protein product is CAISGTSGRVNTGELFF.

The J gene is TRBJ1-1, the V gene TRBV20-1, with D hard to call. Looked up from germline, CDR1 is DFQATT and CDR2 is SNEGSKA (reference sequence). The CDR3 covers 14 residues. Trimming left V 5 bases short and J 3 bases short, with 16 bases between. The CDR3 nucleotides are TGCAGTGCTCCTCGGCTCAATCGGGACACTGAAGCTTTCTTT. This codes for CSAPRLNRDTEAFF.

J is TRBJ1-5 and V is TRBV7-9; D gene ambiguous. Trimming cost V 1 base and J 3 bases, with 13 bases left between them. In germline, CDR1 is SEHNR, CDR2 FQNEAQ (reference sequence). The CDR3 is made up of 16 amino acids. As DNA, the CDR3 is TGTGCCAGCAGCTTAGATCGACCGAGCCCCAATCAGCCCCAGCATTTT. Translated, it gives CASSLDRPSPNQPQHF.

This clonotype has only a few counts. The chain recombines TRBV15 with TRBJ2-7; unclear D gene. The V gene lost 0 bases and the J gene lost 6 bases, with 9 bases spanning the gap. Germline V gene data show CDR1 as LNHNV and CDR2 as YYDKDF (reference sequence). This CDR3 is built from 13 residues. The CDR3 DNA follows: TGTGCCACCAGCAGAGATATGCGTGGCGAGCAGTACTTC. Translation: CATSRDMRGEQYF.

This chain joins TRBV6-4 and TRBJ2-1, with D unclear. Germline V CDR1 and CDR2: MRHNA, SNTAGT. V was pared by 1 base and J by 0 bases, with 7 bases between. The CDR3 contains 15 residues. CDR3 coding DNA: TGTGCCAGCAGTGACTTCGTAGGCTCCTACAATGAGCAGTTCTTC. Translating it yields CASSDFVGSYNEQFF.

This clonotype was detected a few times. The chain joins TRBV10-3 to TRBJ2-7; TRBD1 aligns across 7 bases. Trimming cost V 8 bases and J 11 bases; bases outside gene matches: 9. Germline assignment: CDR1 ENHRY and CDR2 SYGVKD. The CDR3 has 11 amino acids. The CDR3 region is CAISDRDSEYF. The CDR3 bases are TGTGCCATCTCGGACCGGGACAGCGAGTACTTC.

CDR3 in amino acids: CSVLQGTYGYTF. CDR3 in DNA: TGCAGCGTCCTACAGGGTACCTATGGCTACACCTTC. J is TRBJ1-2 and V is TRBV29-1, with D possibly matching TRBD1 (6 bases). With 6 bases removed from V and 4 bases from J, the gap between germline ends came to 12 bases. There are 12 residues in the CDR3. Germline-derived CDR1 and CDR2 are SQVTM and ANQGSEA.

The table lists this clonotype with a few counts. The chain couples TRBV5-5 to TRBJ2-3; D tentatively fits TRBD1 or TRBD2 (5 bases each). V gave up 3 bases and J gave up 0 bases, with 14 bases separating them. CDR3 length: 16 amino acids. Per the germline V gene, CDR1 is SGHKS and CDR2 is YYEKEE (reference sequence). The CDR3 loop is CASSWGPSPSTDTQYF. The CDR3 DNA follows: TGTGCCAGCAGCTGGGGACCCAGCCCTAGCACAGATACGCAGTATTTT.

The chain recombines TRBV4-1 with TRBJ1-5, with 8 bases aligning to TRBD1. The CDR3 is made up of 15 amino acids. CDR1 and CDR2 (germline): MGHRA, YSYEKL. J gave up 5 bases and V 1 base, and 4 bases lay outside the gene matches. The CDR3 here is CASSQGQGIYQPQHF. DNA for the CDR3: TGCGCCAGCAGCCAAGGACAGGGGATTTATCAGCCCCAGCATTTT.

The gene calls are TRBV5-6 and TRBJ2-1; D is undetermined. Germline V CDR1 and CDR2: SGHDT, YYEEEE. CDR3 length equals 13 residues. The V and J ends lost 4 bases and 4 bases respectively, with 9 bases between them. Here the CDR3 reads CASSGVVYNEQFF. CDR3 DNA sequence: TGTGCCAGCAGCGGAGTAGTATACAATGAGCAGTTCTTC.

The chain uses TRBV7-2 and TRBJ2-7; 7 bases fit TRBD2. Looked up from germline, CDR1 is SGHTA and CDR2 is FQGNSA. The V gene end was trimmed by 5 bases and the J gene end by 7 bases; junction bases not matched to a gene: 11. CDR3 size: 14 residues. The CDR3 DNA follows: TGTGCCAGCAGCCCGTGGTCGGGGGGTGAGGAGCAGTACTTC. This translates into CASSPWSGGEEQYF.

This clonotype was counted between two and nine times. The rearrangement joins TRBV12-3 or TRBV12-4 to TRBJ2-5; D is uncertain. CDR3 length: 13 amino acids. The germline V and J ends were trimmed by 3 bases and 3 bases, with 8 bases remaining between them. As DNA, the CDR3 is TGTGCCAGCAGTTTTGTAGGAAAAGAGACCCAGTACTTC. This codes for CASSFVGKETQYF.

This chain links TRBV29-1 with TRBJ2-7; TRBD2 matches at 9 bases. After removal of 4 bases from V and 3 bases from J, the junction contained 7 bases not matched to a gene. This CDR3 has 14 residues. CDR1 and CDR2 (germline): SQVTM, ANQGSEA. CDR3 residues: CSVVSEREVYEQYF. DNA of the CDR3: TGCAGCGTTGTTTCCGAGCGGGAGGTCTACGAGCAGTACTTC.

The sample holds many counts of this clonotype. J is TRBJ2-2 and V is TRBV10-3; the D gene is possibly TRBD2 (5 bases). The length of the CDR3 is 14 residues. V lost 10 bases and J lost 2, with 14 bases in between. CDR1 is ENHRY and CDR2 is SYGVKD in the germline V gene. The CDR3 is CATGREINTGELFF. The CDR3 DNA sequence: TGTGCCACCGGTAGGGAGATCAACACCGGGGAGCTGTTTTTT.

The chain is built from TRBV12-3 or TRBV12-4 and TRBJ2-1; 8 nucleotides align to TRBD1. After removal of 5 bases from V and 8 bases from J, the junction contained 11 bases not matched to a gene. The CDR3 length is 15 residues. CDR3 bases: TGTGCCAGCAGTGATACAGGGGGGAGTATCGATGAGCAGTTCTTC. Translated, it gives CASSDTGGSIDEQFF.

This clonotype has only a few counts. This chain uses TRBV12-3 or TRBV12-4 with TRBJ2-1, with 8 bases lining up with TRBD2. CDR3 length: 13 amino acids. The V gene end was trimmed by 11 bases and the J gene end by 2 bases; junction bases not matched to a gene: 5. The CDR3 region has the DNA TGTGCCTCGGGGGGACTAGCCTACAATGAGCAGTTCTTC. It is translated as CASGGLAYNEQFF.

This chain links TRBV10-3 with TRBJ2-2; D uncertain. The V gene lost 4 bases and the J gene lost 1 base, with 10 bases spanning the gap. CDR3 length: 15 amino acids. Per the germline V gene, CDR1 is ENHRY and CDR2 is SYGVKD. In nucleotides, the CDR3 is TGTGCCATCAGTGGCCTTCGGCGGAACACCGGGGAGCTGTTTTTT. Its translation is CAISGLRRNTGELFF.

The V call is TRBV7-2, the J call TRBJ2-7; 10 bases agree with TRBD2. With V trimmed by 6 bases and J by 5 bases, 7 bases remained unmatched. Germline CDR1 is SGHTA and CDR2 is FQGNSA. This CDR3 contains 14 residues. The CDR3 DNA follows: TGTGCCAGCAGTCCGGTAGCGGGAGGCAACGAGCAGTACTTC. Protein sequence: CASSPVAGGNEQYF. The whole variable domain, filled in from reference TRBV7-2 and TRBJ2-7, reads GAGVSQSPSNKVTEKGKDVELRCDPISGHTALYWYRQSLGQGLEFLIYFQGNSAPDKSGLPSDRFSAERTGGSVSTLTIQRTQQEDSAVYLCASSPVAGGNEQYFGPGTRLTVT.

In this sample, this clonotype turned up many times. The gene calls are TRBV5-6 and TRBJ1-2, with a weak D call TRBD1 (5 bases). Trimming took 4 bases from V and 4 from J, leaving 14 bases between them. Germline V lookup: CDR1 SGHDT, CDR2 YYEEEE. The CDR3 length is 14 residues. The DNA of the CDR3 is TGTGCCAGCAGCCGAAAGGGGCAATCCTATGGCTACACCTTC. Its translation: CASSRKGQSYGYTF.

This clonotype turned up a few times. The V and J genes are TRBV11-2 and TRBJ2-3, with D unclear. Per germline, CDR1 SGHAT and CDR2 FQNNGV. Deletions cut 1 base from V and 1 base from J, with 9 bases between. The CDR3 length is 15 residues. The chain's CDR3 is CASSLVGTGTDTQYF. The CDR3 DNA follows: TGTGCCAGCAGCTTAGTCGGAACAGGCACAGATACGCAGTATTTT.

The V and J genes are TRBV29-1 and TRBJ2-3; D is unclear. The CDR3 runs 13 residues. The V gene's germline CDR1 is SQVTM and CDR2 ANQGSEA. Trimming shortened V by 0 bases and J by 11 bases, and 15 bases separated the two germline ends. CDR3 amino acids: CSVEDPGREKQYF. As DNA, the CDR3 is TGCAGCGTTGAAGATCCCGGACGAGAGAAGCAGTATTTT.

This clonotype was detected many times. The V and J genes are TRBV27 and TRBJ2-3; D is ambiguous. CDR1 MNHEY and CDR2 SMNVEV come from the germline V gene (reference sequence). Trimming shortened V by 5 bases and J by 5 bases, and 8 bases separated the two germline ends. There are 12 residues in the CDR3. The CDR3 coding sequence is TGTGCCAGCAGTCCACAAGGAGATACGCAGTATTTT. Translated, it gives CASSPQGDTQYF.